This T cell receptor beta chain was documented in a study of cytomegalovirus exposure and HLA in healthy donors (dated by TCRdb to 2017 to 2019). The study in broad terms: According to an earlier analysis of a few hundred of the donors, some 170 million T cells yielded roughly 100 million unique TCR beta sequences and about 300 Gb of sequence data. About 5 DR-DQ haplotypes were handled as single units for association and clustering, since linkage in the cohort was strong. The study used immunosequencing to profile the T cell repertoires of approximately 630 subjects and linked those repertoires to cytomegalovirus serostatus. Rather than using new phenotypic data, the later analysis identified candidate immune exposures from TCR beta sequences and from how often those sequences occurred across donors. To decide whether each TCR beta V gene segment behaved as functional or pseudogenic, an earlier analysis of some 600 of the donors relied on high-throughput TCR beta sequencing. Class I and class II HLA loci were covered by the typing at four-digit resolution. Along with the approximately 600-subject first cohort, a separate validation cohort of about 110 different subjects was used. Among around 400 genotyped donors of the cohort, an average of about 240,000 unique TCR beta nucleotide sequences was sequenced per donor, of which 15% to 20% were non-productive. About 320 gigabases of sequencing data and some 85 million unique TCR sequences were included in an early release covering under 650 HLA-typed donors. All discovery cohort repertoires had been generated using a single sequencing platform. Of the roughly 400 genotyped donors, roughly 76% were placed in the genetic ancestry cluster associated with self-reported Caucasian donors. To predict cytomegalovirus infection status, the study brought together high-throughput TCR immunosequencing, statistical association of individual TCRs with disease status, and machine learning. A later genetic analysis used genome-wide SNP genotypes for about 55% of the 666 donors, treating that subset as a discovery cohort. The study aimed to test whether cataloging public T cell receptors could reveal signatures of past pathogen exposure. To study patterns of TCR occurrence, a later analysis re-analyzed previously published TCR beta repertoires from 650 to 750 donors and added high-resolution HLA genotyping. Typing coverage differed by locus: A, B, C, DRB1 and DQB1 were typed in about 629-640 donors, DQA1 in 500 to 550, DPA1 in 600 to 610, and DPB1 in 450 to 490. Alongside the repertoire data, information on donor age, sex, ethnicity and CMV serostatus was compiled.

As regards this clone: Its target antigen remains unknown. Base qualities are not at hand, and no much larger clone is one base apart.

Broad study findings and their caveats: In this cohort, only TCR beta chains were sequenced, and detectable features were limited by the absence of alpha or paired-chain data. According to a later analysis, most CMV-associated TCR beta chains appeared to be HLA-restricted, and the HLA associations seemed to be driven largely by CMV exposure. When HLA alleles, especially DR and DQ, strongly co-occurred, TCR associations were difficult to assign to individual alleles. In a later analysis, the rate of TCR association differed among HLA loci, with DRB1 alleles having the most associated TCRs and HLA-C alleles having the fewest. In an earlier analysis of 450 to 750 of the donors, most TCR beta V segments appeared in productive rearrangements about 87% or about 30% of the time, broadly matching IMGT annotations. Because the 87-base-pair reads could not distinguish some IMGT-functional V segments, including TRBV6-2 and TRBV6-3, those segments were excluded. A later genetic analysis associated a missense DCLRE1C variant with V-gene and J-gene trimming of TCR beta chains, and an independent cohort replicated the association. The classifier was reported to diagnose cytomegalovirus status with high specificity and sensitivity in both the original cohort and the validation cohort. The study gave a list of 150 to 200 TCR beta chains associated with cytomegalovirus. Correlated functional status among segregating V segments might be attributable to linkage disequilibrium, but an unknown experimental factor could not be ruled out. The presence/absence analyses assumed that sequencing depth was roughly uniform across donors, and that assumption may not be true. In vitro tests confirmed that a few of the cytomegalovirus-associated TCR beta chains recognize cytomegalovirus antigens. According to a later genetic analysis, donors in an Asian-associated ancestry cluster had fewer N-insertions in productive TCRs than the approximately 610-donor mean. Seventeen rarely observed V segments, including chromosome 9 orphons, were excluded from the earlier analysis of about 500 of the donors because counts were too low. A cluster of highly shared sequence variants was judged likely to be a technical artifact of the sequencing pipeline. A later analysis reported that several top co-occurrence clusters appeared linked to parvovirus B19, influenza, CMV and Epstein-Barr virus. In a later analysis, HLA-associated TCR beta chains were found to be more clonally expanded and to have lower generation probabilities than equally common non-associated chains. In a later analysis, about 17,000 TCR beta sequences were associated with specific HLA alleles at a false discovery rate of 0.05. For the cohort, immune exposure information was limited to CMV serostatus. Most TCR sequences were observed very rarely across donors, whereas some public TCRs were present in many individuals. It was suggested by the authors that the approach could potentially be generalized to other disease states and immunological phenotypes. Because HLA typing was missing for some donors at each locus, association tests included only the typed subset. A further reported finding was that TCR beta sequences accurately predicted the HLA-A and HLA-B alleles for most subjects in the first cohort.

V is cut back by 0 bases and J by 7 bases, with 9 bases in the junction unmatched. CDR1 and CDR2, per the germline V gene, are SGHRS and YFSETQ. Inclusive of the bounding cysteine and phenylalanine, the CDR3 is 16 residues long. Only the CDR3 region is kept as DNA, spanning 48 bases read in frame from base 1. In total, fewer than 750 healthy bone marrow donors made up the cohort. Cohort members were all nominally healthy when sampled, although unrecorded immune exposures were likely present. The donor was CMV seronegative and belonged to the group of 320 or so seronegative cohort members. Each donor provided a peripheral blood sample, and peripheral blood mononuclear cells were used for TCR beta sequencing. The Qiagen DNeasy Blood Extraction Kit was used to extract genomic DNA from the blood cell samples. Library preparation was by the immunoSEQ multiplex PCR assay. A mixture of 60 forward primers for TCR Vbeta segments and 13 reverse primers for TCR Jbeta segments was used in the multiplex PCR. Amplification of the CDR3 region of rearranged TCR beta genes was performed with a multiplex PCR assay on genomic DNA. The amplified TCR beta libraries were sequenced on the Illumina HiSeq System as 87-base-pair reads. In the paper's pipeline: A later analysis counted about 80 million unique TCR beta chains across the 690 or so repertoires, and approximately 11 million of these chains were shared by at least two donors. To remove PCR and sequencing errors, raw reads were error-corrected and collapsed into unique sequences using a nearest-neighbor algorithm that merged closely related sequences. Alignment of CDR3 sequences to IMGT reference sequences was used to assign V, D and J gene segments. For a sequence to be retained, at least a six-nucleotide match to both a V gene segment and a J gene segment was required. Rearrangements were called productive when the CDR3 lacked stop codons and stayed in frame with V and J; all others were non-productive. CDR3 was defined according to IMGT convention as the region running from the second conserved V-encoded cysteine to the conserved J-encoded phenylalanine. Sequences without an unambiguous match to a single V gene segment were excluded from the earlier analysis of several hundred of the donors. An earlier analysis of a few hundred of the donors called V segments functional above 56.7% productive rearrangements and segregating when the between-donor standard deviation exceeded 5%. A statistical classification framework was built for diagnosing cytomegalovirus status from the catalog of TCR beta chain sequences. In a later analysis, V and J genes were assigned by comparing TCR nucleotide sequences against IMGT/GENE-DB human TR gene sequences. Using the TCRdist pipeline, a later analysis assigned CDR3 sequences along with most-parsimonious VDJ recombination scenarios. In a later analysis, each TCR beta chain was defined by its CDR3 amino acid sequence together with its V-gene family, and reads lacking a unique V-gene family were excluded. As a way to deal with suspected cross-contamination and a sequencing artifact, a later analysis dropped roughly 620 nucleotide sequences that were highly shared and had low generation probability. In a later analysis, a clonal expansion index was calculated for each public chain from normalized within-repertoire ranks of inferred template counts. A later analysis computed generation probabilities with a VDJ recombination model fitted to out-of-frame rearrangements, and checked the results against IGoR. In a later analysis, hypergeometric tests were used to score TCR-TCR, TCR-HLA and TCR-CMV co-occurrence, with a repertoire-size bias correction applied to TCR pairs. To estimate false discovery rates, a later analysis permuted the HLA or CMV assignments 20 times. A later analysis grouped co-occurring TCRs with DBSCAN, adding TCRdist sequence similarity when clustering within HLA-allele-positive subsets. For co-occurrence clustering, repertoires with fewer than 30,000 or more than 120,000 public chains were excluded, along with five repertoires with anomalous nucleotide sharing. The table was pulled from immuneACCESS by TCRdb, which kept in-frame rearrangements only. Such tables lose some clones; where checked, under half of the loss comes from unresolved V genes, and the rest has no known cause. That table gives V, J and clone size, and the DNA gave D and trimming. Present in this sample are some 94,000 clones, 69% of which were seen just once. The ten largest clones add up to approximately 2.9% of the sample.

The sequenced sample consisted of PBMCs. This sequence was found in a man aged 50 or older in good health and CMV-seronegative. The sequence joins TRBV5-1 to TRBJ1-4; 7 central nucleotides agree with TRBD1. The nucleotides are TGCGCCAGCAGCTTGGGCGGGACAGCTAGGCTTGAAAAACTGTTTTTT. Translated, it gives CASSLGGTARLEKLFF.